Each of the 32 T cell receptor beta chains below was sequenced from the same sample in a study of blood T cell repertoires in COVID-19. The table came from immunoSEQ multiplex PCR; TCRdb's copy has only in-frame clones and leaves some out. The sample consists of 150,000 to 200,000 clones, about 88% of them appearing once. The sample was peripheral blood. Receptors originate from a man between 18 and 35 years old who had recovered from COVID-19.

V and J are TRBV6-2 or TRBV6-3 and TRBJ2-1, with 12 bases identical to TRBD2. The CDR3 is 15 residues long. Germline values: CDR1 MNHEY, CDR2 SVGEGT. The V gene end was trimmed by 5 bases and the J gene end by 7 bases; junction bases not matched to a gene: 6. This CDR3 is CASSRLAGDLNEQFF. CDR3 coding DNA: TGTGCCAGCAGTCGACTAGCGGGAGATTTAAATGAGCAGTTCTTC.

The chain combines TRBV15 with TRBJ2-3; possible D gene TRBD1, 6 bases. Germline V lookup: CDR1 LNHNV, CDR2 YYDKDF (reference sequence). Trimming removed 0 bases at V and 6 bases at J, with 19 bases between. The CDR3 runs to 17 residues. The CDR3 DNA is TGTGCCACCAGCAGAGATGAGGGCCCAGGGGTTTCGGATACGCAGTATTTT. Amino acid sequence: CATSRDEGPGVSDTQYF. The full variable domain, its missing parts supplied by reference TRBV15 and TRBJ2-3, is DAMVIQNPRYQVTQFGKPVTLSCSQTLNHNVMYWYQQKSSQAPKLLFHYYDKDFNNEADTPDNFQSRRPNTSFCFLDIRSPGLGDTAMYLCATSRDEGPGVSDTQYFGPGTRLTVL.

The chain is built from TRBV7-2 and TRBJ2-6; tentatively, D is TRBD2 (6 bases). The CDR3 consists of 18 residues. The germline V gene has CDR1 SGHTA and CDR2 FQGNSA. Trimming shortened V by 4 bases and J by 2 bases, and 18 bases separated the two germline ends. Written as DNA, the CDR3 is TGTGCCAGCAGCTCCTTCGGCGGGGCGACAGCTGGGGCCAACGTCCTGACTTTC. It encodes CASSSFGGATAGANVLTF.

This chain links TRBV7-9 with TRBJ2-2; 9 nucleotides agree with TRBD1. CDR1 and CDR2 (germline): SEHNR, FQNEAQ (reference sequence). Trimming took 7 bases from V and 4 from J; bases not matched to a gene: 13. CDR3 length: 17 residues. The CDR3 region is CASTEQTGTGSTGELFF. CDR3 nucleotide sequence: TGTGCCAGCACCGAACAAACCGGGACAGGGAGCACCGGGGAGCTGTTTTTT.

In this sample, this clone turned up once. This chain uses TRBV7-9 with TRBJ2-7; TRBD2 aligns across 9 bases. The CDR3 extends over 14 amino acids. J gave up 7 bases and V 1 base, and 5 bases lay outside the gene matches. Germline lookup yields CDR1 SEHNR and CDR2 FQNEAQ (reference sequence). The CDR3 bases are TGTGCCAGCAGCTTAGGACTAGCGGAAGGTGAGCAGTACTTC. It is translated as CASSLGLAEGEQYF.

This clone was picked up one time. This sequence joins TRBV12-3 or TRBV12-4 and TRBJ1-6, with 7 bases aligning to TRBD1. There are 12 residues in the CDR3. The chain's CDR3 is CATGTANSPLHF. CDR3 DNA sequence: TGTGCGACCGGGACAGCCAATTCACCCCTCCACTTT.

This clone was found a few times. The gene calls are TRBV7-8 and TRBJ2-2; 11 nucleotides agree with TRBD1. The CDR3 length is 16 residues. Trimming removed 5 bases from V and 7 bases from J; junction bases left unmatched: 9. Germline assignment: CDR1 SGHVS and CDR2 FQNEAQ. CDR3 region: CASSPRTGGSSGELFF. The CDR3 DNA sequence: TGTGCCAGCAGCCCCCGGACAGGGGGCAGTAGCGGGGAGCTGTTTTTT.

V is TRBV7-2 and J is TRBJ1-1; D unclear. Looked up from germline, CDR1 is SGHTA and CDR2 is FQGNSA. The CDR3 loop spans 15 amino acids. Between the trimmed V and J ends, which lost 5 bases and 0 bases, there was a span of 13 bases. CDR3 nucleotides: TGTGCCAGCAGCCGTCTGGGCAACCTGAACACTGAAGCTTTCTTT. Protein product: CASSRLGNLNTEAFF.

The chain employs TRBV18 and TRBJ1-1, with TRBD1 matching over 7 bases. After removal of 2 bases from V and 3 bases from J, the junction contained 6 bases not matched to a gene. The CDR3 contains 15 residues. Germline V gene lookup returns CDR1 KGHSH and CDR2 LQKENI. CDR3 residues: CASSPETGSDTEAFF. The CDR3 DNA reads TGTGCCAGCTCACCAGAGACAGGGAGTGACACTGAAGCTTTCTTT. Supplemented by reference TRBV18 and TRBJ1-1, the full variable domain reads NAGVMQNPRHLVRRRGQEARLRCSPMKGHSHVYWYRQLPEEGLKFMVYLQKENIIDESGMPKERFSAEFPKEGPSILRIQQVVRGDSAAYFCASSPETGSDTEAFFGQGTRLTVV.

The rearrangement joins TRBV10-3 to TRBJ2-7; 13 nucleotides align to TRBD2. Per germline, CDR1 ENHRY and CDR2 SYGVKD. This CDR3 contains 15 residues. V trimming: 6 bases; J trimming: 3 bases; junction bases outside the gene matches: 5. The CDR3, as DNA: TGTGCCATCAGGGCAGGACTAGCGGGAGTCTACGAGCAGTACTTC. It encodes CAIRAGLAGVYEQYF.

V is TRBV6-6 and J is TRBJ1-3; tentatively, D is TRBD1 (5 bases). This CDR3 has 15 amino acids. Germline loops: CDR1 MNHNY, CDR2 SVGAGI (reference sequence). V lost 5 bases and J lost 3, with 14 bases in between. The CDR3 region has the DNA TGTGCCAGCAGTGTGGGGTCGGGGGATGGAAACACCATATATTTT. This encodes CASSVGSGDGNTIYF.

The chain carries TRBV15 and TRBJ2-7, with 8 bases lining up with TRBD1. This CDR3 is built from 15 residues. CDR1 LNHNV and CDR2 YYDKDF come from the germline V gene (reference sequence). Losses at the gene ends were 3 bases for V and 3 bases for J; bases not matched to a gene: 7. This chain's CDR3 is CATSRDRVTFYEQYF. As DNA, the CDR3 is TGTGCCACCAGCAGGGACAGGGTAACGTTCTACGAGCAGTACTTC.

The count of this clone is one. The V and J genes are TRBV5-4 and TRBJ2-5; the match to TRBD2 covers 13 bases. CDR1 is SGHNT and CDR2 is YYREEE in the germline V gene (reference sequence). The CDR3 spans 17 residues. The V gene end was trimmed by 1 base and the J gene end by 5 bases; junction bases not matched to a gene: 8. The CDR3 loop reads CASSLYGLAGVIETQYF. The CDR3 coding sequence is TGTGCCAGCAGCTTGTATGGACTAGCGGGAGTTATCGAGACCCAGTACTTC.

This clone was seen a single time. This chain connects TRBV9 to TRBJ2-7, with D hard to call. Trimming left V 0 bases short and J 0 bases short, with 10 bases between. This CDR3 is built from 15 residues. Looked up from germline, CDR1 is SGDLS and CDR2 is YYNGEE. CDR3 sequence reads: CASSVAGDASYEQYF. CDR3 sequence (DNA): TGTGCCAGCAGCGTAGCTGGAGATGCCTCCTACGAGCAGTACTTC.

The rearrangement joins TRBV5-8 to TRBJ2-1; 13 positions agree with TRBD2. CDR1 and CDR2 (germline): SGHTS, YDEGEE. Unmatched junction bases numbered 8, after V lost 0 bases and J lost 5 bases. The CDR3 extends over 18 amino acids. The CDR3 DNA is TGTGCCAGCAGCTTGGCCCGGACTAGCGGGAGTACCGACAATGAGCAGTTCTTC. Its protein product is CASSLARTSGSTDNEQFF.

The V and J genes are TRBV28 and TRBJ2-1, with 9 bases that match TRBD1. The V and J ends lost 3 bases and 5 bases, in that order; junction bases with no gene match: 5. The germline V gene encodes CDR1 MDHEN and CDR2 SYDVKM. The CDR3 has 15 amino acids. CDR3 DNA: TGTGCCAGCAGTTTTAGGGACAGGGTTAACAATGAGCAGTTCTTC. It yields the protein CASSFRDRVNNEQFF.

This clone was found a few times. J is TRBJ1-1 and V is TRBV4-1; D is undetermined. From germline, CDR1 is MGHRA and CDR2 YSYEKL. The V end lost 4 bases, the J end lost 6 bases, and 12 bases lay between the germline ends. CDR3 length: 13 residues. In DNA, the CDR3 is TGCGCCAGCAGCCTATCACGGGGTTCTGAAGCTTTCTTT. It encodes CASSLSRGSEAFF.

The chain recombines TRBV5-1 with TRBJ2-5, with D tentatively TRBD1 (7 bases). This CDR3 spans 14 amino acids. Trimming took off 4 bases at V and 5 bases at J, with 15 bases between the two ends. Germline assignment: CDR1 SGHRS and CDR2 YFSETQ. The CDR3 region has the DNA TGCGCCAGCAGCGTCCAGGGGGGACGGGAGACCCAGTACTTC. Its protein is CASSVQGGRETQYF.

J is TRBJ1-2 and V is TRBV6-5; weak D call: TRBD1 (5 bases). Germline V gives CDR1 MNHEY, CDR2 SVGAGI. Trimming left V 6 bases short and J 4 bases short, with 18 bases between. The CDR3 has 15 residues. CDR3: CASRRQGRGAYGYTF. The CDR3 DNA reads TGTGCCAGCAGAAGGCAAGGGAGGGGCGCCTATGGCTACACCTTC.

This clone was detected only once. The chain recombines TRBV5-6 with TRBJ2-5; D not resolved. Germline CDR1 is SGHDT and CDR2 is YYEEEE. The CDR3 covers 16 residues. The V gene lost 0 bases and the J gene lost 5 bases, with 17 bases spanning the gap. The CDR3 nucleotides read TGTGCCAGCAGCTTGGTGTTATCAGTCGAGAGGGAGACCCAGTACTTC. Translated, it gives CASSLVLSVERETQYF.

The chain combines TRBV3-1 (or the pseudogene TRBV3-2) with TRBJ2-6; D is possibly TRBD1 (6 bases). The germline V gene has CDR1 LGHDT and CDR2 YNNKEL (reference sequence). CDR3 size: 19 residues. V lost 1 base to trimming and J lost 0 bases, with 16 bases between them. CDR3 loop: CASSQATGYGLSGANVLTF. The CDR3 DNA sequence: TGTGCCAGCAGCCAAGCCACAGGGTATGGACTCTCTGGGGCCAACGTCCTGACTTTC.

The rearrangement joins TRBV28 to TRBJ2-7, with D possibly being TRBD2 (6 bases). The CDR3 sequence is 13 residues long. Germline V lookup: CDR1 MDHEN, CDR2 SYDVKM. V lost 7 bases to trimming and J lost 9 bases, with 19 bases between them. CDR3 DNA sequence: TGTGCCAGCAAGGGAATGGAAATGGGGGGGCAGTACTTC. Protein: CASKGMEMGGQYF.

This CDR3 is CASSLALADGYTF. Written as DNA, the CDR3 is TGCGCCAGCAGCTTGGCCTTGGCCGATGGCTACACCTTC. This chain links TRBV5-1 with TRBJ1-2; no definite D call. CDR1 is SGHRS and CDR2 is YFSETQ in the germline V gene. V lost 0 bases, J lost 6 bases, and 9 bases lay in between. This CDR3 spans 13 amino acids.

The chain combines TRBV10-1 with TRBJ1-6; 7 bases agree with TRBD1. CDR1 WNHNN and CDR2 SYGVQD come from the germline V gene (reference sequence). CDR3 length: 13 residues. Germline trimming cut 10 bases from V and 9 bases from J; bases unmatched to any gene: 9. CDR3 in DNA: TGCGCCACCTCACAGGGGAAGCTTTCACCCCTCCACTTT. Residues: CATSQGKLSPLHF.

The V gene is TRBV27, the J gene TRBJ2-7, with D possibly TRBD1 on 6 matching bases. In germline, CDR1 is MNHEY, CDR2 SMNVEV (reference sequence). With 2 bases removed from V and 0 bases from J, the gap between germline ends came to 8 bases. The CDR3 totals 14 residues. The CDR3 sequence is CASSLMDSSYEQYF. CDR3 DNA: TGTGCCAGCAGTTTAATGGACAGCTCCTACGAGCAGTACTTC.

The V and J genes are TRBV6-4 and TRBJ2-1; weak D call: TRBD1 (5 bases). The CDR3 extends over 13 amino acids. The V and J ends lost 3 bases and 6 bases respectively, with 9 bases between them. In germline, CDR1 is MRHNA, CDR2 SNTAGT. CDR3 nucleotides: TGTGCCAGCAGTGAAGGGGAAACCAATGAGCAGTTCTTC. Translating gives CASSEGETNEQFF.

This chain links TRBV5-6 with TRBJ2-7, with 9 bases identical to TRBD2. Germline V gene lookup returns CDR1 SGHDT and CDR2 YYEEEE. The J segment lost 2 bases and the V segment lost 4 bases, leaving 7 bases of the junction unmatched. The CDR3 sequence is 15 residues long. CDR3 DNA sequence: TGTGCCAGCAGCCCGGCGGGAGGGTTCACCTACGAGCAGTACTTC. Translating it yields CASSPAGGFTYEQYF.

The CDR3 loop reads CASSSSDRGYGYTF. The CDR3, as DNA: TGTGCCAGCAGCTCGTCGGACAGGGGCTATGGCTACACCTTC. The V and J genes are TRBV7-2 and TRBJ1-2; 9 bases line up with TRBD1. Germline loops: CDR1 SGHTA, CDR2 FQGNSA. The CDR3 has 14 residues. Germline trimming cut 4 bases from V and 4 bases from J; bases unmatched to any gene: 4.

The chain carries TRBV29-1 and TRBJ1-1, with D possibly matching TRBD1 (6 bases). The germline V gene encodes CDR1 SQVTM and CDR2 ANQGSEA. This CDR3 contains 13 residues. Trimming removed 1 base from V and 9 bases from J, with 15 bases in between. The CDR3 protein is CSVEGQGGGKAFF. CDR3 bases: TGCAGCGTTGAAGGTCAGGGAGGGGGGAAAGCTTTCTTT.

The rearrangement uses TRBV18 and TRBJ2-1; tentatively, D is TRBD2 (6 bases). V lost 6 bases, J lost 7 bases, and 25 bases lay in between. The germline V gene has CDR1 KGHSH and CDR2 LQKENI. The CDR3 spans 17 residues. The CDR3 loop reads CASSPTVLAILENEQFF. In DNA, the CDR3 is TGTGCCAGCTCCCCGACGGTTCTAGCGATTTTAGAGAATGAGCAGTTCTTC.

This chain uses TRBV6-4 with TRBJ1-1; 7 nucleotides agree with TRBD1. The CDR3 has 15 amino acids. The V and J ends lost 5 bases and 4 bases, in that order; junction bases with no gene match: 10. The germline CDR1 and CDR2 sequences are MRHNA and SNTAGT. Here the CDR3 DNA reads TGTGCCAGCAGTCCGGGCGTGGGGACAGCCACTGAAGCTTTCTTT. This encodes CASSPGVGTATEAFF.

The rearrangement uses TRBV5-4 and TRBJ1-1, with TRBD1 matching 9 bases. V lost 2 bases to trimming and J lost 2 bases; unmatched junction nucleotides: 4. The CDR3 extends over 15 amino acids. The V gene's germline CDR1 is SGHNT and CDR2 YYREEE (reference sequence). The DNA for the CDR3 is TGTGCCAGCAGCTTTGGGACAGGGTATAACACTGAAGCTTTCTTT. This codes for CASSFGTGYNTEAFF.